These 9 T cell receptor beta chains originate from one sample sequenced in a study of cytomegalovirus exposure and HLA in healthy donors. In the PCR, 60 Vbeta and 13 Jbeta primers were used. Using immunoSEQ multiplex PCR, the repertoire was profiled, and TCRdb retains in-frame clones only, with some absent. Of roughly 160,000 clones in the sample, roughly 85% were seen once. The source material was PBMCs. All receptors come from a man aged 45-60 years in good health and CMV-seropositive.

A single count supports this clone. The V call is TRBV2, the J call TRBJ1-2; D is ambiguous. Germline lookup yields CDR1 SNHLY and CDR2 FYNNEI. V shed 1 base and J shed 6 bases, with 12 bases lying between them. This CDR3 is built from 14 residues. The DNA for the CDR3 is TGTGCCAGCAGTGAAGGGAGGGAGAGGGATGGCTACACCTTC. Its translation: CASSEGRERDGYTF.

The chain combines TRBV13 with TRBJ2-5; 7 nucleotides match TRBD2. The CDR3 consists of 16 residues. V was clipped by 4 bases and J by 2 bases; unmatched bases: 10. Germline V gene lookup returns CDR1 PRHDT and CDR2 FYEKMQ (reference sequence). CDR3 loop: CASSSSGGGPQETQYF. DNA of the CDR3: TGTGCCAGCAGCTCAAGCGGCGGGGGACCACAAGAGACCCAGTACTTC.

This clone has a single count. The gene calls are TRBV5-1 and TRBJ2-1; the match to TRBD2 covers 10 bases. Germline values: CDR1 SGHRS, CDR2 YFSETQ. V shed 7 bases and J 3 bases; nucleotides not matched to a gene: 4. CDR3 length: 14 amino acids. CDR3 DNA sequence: TGCGCCAGCGAGCGGGGGGGCCTCTACAATGAGCAGTTCTTC. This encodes CASERGGLYNEQFF.

CDR3 DNA sequence: TGTGCCAGCTCACCGGGGCAGGATAGGAACACTGAAGCTTTCTTT. It yields the protein CASSPGQDRNTEAFF. V usage is TRBV18 and J usage is TRBJ1-1; a weak D match, TRBD1 (5 bases). V gave up 3 bases and J gave up 1 base, with 12 bases separating them. The CDR3 runs 15 residues. Germline V gene data show CDR1 as KGHSH and CDR2 as LQKENI.

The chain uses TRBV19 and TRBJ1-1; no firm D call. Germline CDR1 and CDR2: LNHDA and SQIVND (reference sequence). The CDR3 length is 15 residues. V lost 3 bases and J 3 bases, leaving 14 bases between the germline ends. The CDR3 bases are TGTGCCAGTAGTATCGGAGGCGGATGGGACACTGAAGCTTTCTTT. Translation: CASSIGGGWDTEAFF.

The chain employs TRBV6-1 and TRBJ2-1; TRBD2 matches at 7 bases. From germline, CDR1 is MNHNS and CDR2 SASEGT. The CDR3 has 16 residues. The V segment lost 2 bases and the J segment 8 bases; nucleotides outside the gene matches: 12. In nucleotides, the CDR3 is TGTGCCAGCAGTGAATCGGGAGCGGGGAGGGTGGATGAGCAGTTCTTC. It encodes CASSESGAGRVDEQFF.

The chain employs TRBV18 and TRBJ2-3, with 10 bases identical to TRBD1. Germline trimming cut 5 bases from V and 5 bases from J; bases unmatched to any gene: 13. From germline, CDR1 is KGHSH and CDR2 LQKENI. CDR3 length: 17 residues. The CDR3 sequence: CASSGPGTGDGGDTQYF. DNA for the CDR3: TGTGCCAGCTCAGGACCTGGGACAGGGGATGGAGGAGATACGCAGTATTTT.

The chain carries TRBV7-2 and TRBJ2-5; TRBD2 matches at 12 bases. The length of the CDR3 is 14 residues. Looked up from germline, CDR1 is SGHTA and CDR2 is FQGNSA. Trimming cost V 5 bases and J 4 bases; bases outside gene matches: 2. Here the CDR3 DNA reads TGTGCCAGCAGCCCGACTAGCGGGGGAGAGACCCAGTACTTC. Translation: CASSPTSGGETQYF.

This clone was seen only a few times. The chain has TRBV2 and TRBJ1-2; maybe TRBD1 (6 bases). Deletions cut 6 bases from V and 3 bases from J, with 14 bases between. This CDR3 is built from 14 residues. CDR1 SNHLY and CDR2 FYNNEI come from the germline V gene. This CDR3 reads CASRDQGYDYGYTF. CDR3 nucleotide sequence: TGTGCCAGCAGAGATCAGGGGTATGACTATGGCTACACCTTC.